This T cell receptor beta chain was recorded in a study of early T cells in non-severe SARS-CoV-2 infection. Study findings and constraints: A preference for anti-spike CD8 responses marked VDJdb matching, which missed private and CD4 specificities.

As to this clonotype: Its antigen remains unidentified.

The CDR3 has 14 amino acids. The V end lost 3 bases, the J end lost 6 bases, and 11 bases lay between the germline ends. From the 5' RACE reads, TCRdb called clonotypes with MiXCR, one entry per CDR3 protein. The profile shows tens of thousands of distinct CDR3 sequences, around 9.1% of them singletons. The chain recombines TRBV12-3 or TRBV12-4 with TRBJ2-2; D is tentatively TRBD1 or TRBD2 (5 bases each). The source of this sequence is an adult who was a healthcare worker with PCR-confirmed SARS-CoV-2 infection or an uninfected control (not recorded which). The sample taken for sequencing was whole blood. Here the CDR3 DNA reads TGTGCCAGCAGTTTGTGGGGGTCCGCCGGGGAGCTGTTTTTT. Residues: CASSLWGSAGELFF.